These 7 T cell receptor beta chains came from one sample sequenced in a study of T cells in Graves' hyperthyroidism and ophthalmopathy. There were TCR beta CDR3 regions amplified from RNA transcripts. During a first-round RT-PCR of the TCR CDR3, the HTBI primer set was used. TCRdb itself ran the multiplex PCR reads through MiXCR, one entry per CDR3 protein. The table lists about 400,000 distinct CDR3 sequences, approximately 15% of them singletons. Sequencing was performed on blood. Source of these receptors: a man aged 18 to 30 with Graves' ophthalmopathy.

This clonotype was counted a single time. This chain connects TRBV20-1 to TRBJ1-5; tentative D call: TRBD1 (6 bases). Per germline, CDR1 DFQATT and CDR2 SNEGSKA (reference sequence). This CDR3 contains 14 residues. The V end was cut by 8 bases, the J end by 1 base, with 15 bases between. In DNA, the CDR3 is TGCAGTCCTATTCGACAGGAAAGCAATCAGCCCCAGCATTTT. Amino acid sequence: CSPIRQESNQPQHF.

The V and J genes are TRBV29-1 and TRBJ1-2; D not certain. The CDR3 totals 11 residues. From germline, CDR1 is SQVTM and CDR2 ANQGSEA. V lost 3 bases to trimming and J lost 4 bases, with 6 bases between them. CDR3 loop: CSVESLYGYTF. Written as DNA, the CDR3 is TGCAGCGTTGAGAGCCTCTATGGCTACACCTTC.

Concerning this clonotype itself: It may be a read error: a sequence one base away is much more abundant. The chain combines TRBV12-3 or TRBV12-4 with TRBJ1-4, with D hard to call. This CDR3 region has 14 residues. The CDR3 DNA is TGTACCAGCAGTTTCCTTGTGGGTAATGAAAAACTGTTTTTT. This codes for CTSSFLVGNEKLFF.

This rearrangement joins TRBV20-1 to TRBJ1-2; D is uncertain. The CDR3 runs 12 residues. Trimming removed 3 bases from V and 0 bases from J, with 5 bases in between. The germline V gene has CDR1 DFQATT and CDR2 SNEGSKA (reference sequence). CDR3 DNA: TGCAGTGCTAGTCGCTCTAACTATGGCTACACCTTC. Protein product: CSASRSNYGYTF.

V is TRBV20-1 and J is TRBJ1-3; the match to TRBD1 covers 7 bases. The CDR3 runs to 14 residues. Germline CDR1 reads DFQATT; CDR2 reads SNEGSKA (reference sequence). V shed 2 bases, J shed 4 bases, and the junction held 5 bases outside the gene matches. The CDR3: CSARPGGVGNTIYF. The CDR3 region has the DNA TGCAGTGCTAGACCAGGGGGGGTAGGAAACACCATATATTTT.

This clonotype was detected many times. This chain uses TRBV7-2 with TRBJ2-1; the match to TRBD2 covers 7 bases. Per germline, CDR1 SGHTA and CDR2 FQGNSA. The CDR3 totals 17 residues. With V trimmed by 1 base and J by 7 bases, 13 bases remained unmatched. CDR3 region: CASSLEGAGKYLNEQFF. CDR3 nucleotide sequence: TGTGCCAGCAGCTTAGAGGGAGCGGGAAAATACTTGAATGAGCAGTTCTTC.

This clonotype was recorded many times. The CDR3 protein is CATSSSGTGFAEQYF. DNA of the CDR3: TGCGCCACCTCCAGTTCCGGGACAGGGTTTGCCGAGCAGTACTTC. The chain recombines TRBV5-1 with TRBJ2-7, with 9 nucleotides matching TRBD1. V gave up 9 bases and J gave up 6 bases; unmatched junction bases: 16. This CDR3 comprises 15 residues. Germline-derived CDR1 and CDR2 are SGHRS and YFSETQ.